The subject of this entry is one T cell receptor beta chain. The antigen is not known. Sequence at one end of the junction differs from germline and may be a read error. The CDR3 contains 15 residues. The germline gives CDR1 MNHEY, CDR2 SMNVEV (reference sequence). The sample is drawn from a study of post-analysis software for immune sequencing data. Notes on the study in general: With TRBV5-6, TRBV5-1 and TRBV20-1 included, about five TRBV segments were more frequent in patients than in controls. Significantly lower normalized Chao1 diversity was found in patients with multiple sclerosis relative to controls.

TCR beta cDNA libraries included unique molecular identifiers. Via MiXCR, TCRdb re-called the PCR reads, giving one row per CDR3 protein. The table lists 150,000 to 200,000 distinct CDR3 sequences, under 40% of them singletons, with about 26% in the top ten. Material: blood, obtained after autologous hematopoietic stem cell transplantation. The sequence was obtained from a girl aged 10 to 17 with multiple sclerosis. The V call is TRBV27, the J call TRBJ2-1, with 9 positions matching TRBD1. CDR3 sequence: CASGLSDRGYNEQFF. The CDR3 DNA reads as TGTGCCAGCGGTTTATCTGACAGGGGGTACAATGAGCAGTTCTTC.